This TCR beta chain is from a study of metastatic and nonmetastatic thyroid tumors. General observations from the study: The study reportedly found significantly higher TCR beta diversity in malignant thyroid tumors than benign nodules, in blood and tumor.

This clone was detected ten times or more. Its antigen is still unknown. TCRdb reanalyzed the PCR reads with MiXCR. The sample contains over 25,000 clones, approximately 7.4% of which appear only once. All patients were treatment-naive before thyroid surgery. The CDR3 runs 14 residues. The germline gives CDR1 SGHKS, CDR2 YYEKEE (reference sequence). V lost 4 bases and J 4 bases, leaving 14 bases between the germline ends. This clonotype originated in a female donor with papillary thyroid cancer or a benign thyroid nodule (not recorded which). Some clones in this sample may be carry-over from other donors' samples. The sequencing sample was made of blood. This chain links TRBV5-5 with TRBJ1-1; D is perhaps TRBD1 (6 bases). CDR3 nucleotide sequence: TGTGCCAGCAGCAAAATGCAGGGGACCACTGAAGCTTTCTTT. This gives the protein CASSKMQGTTEAFF.